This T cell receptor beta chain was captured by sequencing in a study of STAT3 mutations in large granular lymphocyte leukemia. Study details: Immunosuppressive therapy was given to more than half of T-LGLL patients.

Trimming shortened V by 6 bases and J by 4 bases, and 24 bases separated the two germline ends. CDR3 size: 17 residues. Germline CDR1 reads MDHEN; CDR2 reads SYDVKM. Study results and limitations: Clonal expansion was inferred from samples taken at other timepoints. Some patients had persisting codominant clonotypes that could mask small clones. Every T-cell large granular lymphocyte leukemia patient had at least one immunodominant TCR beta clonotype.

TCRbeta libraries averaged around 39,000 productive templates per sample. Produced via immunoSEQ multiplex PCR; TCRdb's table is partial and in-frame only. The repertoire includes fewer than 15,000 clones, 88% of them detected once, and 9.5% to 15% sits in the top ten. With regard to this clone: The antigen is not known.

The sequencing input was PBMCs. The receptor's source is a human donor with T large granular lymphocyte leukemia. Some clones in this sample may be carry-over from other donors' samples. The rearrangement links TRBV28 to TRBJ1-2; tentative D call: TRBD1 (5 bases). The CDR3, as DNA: TGTGCCAGCAGGGCTCGGGGGTACCGCACTCGCCCCTATGGCTACACCTTC. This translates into CASRARGYRTRPYGYTF.